Following are 16 T cell receptor beta chains from one sample sequenced in a study of cytomegalovirus exposure and HLA in healthy donors. Use of 60 Vbeta and 13 Jbeta primers characterized the PCR. Using immunoSEQ multiplex PCR, the repertoire was profiled, and TCRdb retains in-frame clones only, with some absent. The sample lists some 170,000 clones, 75% to 90% occurring once. The sequenced sample was PBMCs. The source of these receptors is a man aged 25-45 years in good health and CMV-seronegative.

The CDR3 nucleotides read TGTGCCAGTAGGGACCGGACAGGGGGCTCAACAGATACGCAGTATTTT. Encoded protein: CASRDRTGGSTDTQYF. The chain recombines TRBV19 with TRBJ2-3; 11 bases are a match to TRBD1. CDR3 length equals 16 residues. V gave up 6 bases and J gave up 3 bases; unmatched junction bases: 8. Germline CDR1 and CDR2: LNHDA and SQIVND (reference sequence).

V and J are TRBV30 and TRBJ1-2, with TRBD1 as a possible D gene (5 bases). The CDR3 consists of 15 residues. Looked up from germline, CDR1 is GTSNPN and CDR2 is SVGIG (reference sequence). V lost 3 bases, J lost 2 bases, and 16 bases lay in between. In DNA form, the CDR3 reads TGTGCCTGGAGCCCAACCCTTGCAGGGAACTATGGCTACACCTTC. Amino acid sequence: CAWSPTLAGNYGYTF.

This clone was observed once. The CDR3 nucleotides read TGTGCCATCAGCTCACGACAGGAAAGAGACCAGCCCCAGCATTTT. Amino acids: CAISSRQERDQPQHF. The chain recombines TRBV10-3 with TRBJ1-5; a weak D match, TRBD1 (6 bases). The CDR3 length is 15 residues. Looked up from germline, CDR1 is ENHRY and CDR2 is SYGVKD. The ends were cut back, 6 bases at V and 7 bases at J, with 19 bases in the middle.

The chain recombines TRBV28 with TRBJ2-6; no firm D call. Between the trimmed V and J ends, which lost 6 bases and 0 bases, there was a span of 15 bases. The germline gives CDR1 MDHEN, CDR2 SYDVKM. The CDR3 contains 17 residues. CDR3 amino acids: CASSPPTPSSGANVLTF. As DNA, the CDR3 is TGTGCCAGCAGCCCCCCGACTCCCAGCTCTGGGGCCAACGTCCTGACTTTC.

This chain joins TRBV27 and TRBJ1-2; 7 positions agree with TRBD1. The CDR3 covers 15 residues. Trimming removed 5 bases from V and 8 bases from J; junction bases left unmatched: 14. The germline CDR1 and CDR2 sequences are MNHEY and SMNVEV (reference sequence). CDR3 loop: CASSLGTADLRGYTF. CDR3 DNA sequence: TGTGCCAGCAGTCTCGGGACAGCCGACCTCAGAGGCTACACCTTC.

This sequence joins TRBV28 and TRBJ2-1; 7 bases align to TRBD1. Per germline, CDR1 MDHEN and CDR2 SYDVKM. V shed 6 bases and J 8 bases; nucleotides not matched to a gene: 10. The CDR3 is 14 amino acids. CDR3 DNA sequence: TGTGCCAGCAGACTTCAGGGGGTTTGGGATGAGCAGTTCTTC. This sequence encodes CASRLQGVWDEQFF.

This clone was observed a handful of times. Written as DNA, the CDR3 is TGTGCCACCGGCGAAACTAGCGGCCCGAAGAACTACGAGCAGTACTTC. Translating it yields CATGETSGPKNYEQYF. The chain joins TRBV10-3 to TRBJ2-5; TRBD2 agrees at 8 bases. With the DNA end fitting TRBJ2-7 better, the J assignment may be wrong. This CDR3 is 16 amino acids long. Germline V gives CDR1 ENHRY, CDR2 SYGVKD.

CDR3 loop: CASRITGNYGYTF. For the CDR3, the DNA is TGTGCCAGCAGAATTACAGGGAACTATGGCTACACCTTC. The V and J genes are TRBV13 and TRBJ1-2; tentative D call: TRBD1 (6 bases). The ends were cut back, 6 bases at V and 2 bases at J, with 10 bases in the middle. This CDR3 contains 13 residues. The germline V gene encodes CDR1 PRHDT and CDR2 FYEKMQ (reference sequence).

The V gene is TRBV5-8, the J gene TRBJ2-4; D might be TRBD1 (7 bases). The germline V gene encodes CDR1 SGHTS and CDR2 YDEGEE. Trimming left V 2 bases short and J 0 bases short, with 21 bases between. This CDR3 comprises 19 residues. The CDR3 DNA reads as TGTGCCAGCAGCTTCCTCAGGGGGACTGACCCCGTAGCCAAAAACATTCAGTACTTC. The encoded protein is CASSFLRGTDPVAKNIQYF.

DNA for the CDR3: TGCGCCAGCAGCCGGGCGACTACGGCGGGAGGCCGAGGGGGTGAGCAGTTCTTC. It translates to CASSRATTAGGRGGEQFF. V and J are TRBV5-1 and TRBJ2-1; 8 positions agree with TRBD2. The CDR3 is 18 residues long. Germline-derived CDR1 and CDR2 are SGHRS and YFSETQ. The V segment lost 4 bases and the J segment 9 bases; nucleotides outside the gene matches: 21.

The chain combines TRBV7-9 with TRBJ1-4; 10 positions agree with TRBD1. The length of the CDR3 is 14 residues. The V and J ends lost 5 bases and 7 bases, in that order; junction bases with no gene match: 4. Germline CDR1 SEHNR, CDR2 FQNEAQ (reference sequence). Here the CDR3 DNA reads TGTGCCAGCAGCCGGGACAGGGGAGGTGAAAAACTGTTTTTT. It translates to CASSRDRGGEKLFF.

The chain is built from TRBV7-9 and TRBJ2-3, with D possibly TRBD2 on 6 matching bases. CDR1 SEHNR and CDR2 FQNEAQ come from the germline V gene (reference sequence). Trimming took 5 bases from V and 2 from J, leaving 17 bases between them. This CDR3 region has 16 residues. The CDR3 protein is CASSPPSDGITDTQYF. Written as DNA, the CDR3 is TGTGCCAGCAGCCCTCCTAGCGACGGGATCACAGATACGCAGTATTTT.

The chain uses TRBV13 and TRBJ2-1; 12 positions agree with TRBD2. CDR1 is PRHDT and CDR2 is FYEKMQ in the germline V gene (reference sequence). Germline trimming cut 3 bases from V and 8 bases from J; bases unmatched to any gene: 11. The CDR3 is 17 amino acids. CDR3 DNA sequence: TGTGCCAGCAGCTTTCGACTAGCGGGGGATGGGAGCTATGAGCAGTTCTTC. Translated, it gives CASSFRLAGDGSYEQFF. The full variable domain, completed using reference TRBV13 and TRBJ2-1, is AAGVIQSPRHLIKEKRETATLKCYPIPRHDTVYWYQQGPGQDPQFLISFYEKMQSDKGSIPDRFSAQQFSDYHSELNMSSLELGDSALYFCASSFRLAGDGSYEQFFGPGTRLTVL.

V and J are TRBV28 and TRBJ1-1; no firm D call. Trimming cost V 8 bases and J 0 bases, with 10 bases left between them. The CDR3 has 13 residues. Germline CDR1 and CDR2: MDHEN and SYDVKM. The CDR3 sequence: CASYQYMNTEAFF. The CDR3 DNA reads TGTGCCAGCTATCAGTACATGAACACTGAAGCTTTCTTT.

This clone has just a few counts. J is TRBJ2-7 and V is TRBV5-6; weak D call: TRBD1 (5 bases). The CDR3 totals 13 residues. V was cut by 0 bases and J by 9 bases, with 13 bases left in between. CDR1 is SGHDT, CDR2 YYEEEE, per germline. The CDR3 DNA follows: TGTGCCAGCAGCTTGGACAGGTCCCTGGCGCAGTACTTC. It is translated as CASSLDRSLAQYF. Looking up the rest from reference TRBV5-6 and TRBJ2-7 gives the full variable domain: DAGVTQSPTHLIKTRGQQVTLRCSPKSGHDTVSWYQQALGQGPQFIFQYYEEEERQRGNFPDRFSGHQFPNYSSELNVNALLLGDSALYLCASSLDRSLAQYFGPGTRLTVT.

The count of this clone is one. The gene calls are TRBV28 and TRBJ2-2; weak D call: TRBD2 (6 bases). The CDR3 length is 14 residues. The V end lost 3 bases, the J end lost 13 bases, and 18 bases lay between the germline ends. Germline V lookup: CDR1 MDHEN, CDR2 SYDVKM. This chain's CDR3 is CASSFIQVGSVLFF. The CDR3 bases are TGTGCCAGCAGTTTCATCCAGGTCGGGAGCGTGCTGTTTTTT.